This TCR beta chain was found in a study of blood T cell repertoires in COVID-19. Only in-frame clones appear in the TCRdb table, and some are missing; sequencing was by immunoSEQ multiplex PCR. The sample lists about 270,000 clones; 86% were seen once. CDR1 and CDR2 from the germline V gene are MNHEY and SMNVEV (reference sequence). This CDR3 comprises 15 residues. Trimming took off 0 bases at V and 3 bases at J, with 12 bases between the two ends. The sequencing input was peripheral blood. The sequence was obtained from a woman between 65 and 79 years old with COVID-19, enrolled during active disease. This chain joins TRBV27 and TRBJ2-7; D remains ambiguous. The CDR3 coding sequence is TGTGCCAGCAGTTTATCCGCATACCCAGACTACGAGCAGTACTTC. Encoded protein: CASSLSAYPDYEQYF.